This T cell receptor beta chain was recorded in a study of shared clonotypes between healthy human individuals. General observations from the study: Large depth notwithstanding, sorted-subset sequencing proved incomplete by rarefaction.

Naive-designated CD8 cells lacked CD45RO, were positively enriched for CCR7, and omitted terminally differentiated effector memory CD45RA+ cells. The CDR3 is 15 amino acids. Germline V lookup: CDR1 SGHRS, CDR2 YFSETQ. The V gene end was trimmed by 4 bases and the J gene end by 2 bases; junction bases not matched to a gene: 9. Repertoires were generated with immunoSEQ multiplex PCR, while TCRdb's copy carries only in-frame clones and drops some. The table lists about 600,000 clones, roughly 98% of them singletons. About this clone: The antigen is unknown.

Sequencing was carried out using naive CD8+ T cells sorted from blood. This chain links TRBV5-1 with TRBJ2-7; TRBD1 matches 7 bases. The receptor was derived from a man aged 30 to 39 in good health. The DNA of the CDR3 is TGCGCCAGCAGCGACTTGGACAGGAACGCCTACGAGCAGTACTTC. Translation: CASSDLDRNAYEQYF. Full variable domain (missing parts from reference TRBV5-1 and TRBJ2-7): KAGVTQTPRYLIKTRGQQVTLSCSPISGHRSVSWYQQTPGQGLQFLFEYFSETQRNKGNFPGRFSGRQFSNSRSEMNVSTLELGDSALYLCASSDLDRNAYEQYFGPGTRLTVT.